This T cell receptor beta chain was retrieved from a study of T cells in women clearing cervical HPV infection. As concerns this clone: One end of the junction is discordant with germline, which a read error may explain. The read gets to within 3 residues of the CDR3 end, and the germline J gene fills in the rest. The identical CDR3 is also encoded by other nucleotide sequences in the sample.

Repertoires were generated with immunoSEQ multiplex PCR, while TCRdb's copy carries only in-frame clones and drops some. The sample's table shows around 13,000 clones. The CDR3 covers 13 residues. Germline V lookup: CDR1 SGHDT, CDR2 YYEEEE. Sequencing was carried out using blood buffy coat. The rearrangement links TRBV5-6 to TRBJ1-3, with D maybe TRBD1 (6 bases). The origin of this receptor is a woman between 18 and 69 years old with a cervical HPV16 infection that either progressed to CIN3+ or cleared (not recorded which). CDR3 region: CASSLTGSDTIYF. The part of the CDR3 DNA that was read is TGTGCCAGCAGCTTAACAGGGTCGGACACT.